This T cell receptor (beta chain) is from a study of blood T cell repertoires in COVID-19. Ages ranged from 18 to 89 years, with residence in about two dozen US areas. This CDR3 has 18 amino acids. CDR1 is ENHRY, CDR2 SYGVKD, per germline. With 4 bases clipped from V and 0 bases from J, the junction kept 9 bases outside the gene matches. Assay: immunoSEQ multiplex PCR; the TCRdb copy retains only in-frame clones and omits some. The table shows roughly 200,000 clones, with 80% to 90% occurring only once. Sequencing was performed on PBMCs or T cells enriched from blood (not recorded which). The source of this sequence is a man aged 30-40 years in a cohort exposed to, infected with or recovered from COVID-19 (not recorded which). This rearrangement joins TRBV10-3 to TRBJ1-3; 10 positions agree with TRBD1. The CDR3 here is CAISGLTGGESSGNTIYF. Written as DNA, the CDR3 is TGTGCCATCAGTGGTTTGACAGGGGGCGAAAGCTCTGGAAACACCATATATTTT.